These 28 T cell receptor beta chains share one sample of origin, sequenced in a study of lymphopenia after photon versus proton radiotherapy. Sequencing was performed with immunoSEQ multiplex PCR; in TCRdb, only in-frame clones are kept and a portion is missing. The repertoire holds some 41,000 clones, under 90% seen once, with around 2.7% in the top ten. Specimen: peripheral blood, collected from a patient treated with photon-based radiotherapy. The receptors here all came from a man aged 50 to 59 with gastric cancer.

The rearrangement uses TRBV11-2 and TRBJ2-1, with 7 bases matching TRBD1. V dropped 3 bases and J dropped 5; count of bases not matched to a gene: 4. The CDR3 has 14 amino acids. Germline V gives CDR1 SGHAT, CDR2 FQNNGV. Written as DNA, the CDR3 is TGTGCCAGCAGCTTCCAGACAGGGAACAATGAGCAGTTCTTC. It specifies CASSFQTGNNEQFF.

The chain employs TRBV30 and TRBJ2-1, with 8 bases fitting TRBD2. Germline V lookup: CDR1 GTSNPN, CDR2 SVGIG (reference sequence). Trimming cost V 4 bases and J 1 base; bases outside gene matches: 3. This CDR3 has 14 amino acids. This CDR3 reads CAWNSGMSYNEQFF. The CDR3, as DNA: TGTGCCTGGAATAGCGGGATGTCCTACAATGAGCAGTTCTTC.

The chain is built from TRBV9 and TRBJ2-1; D is perhaps TRBD1 (6 bases). V lost 4 bases, J lost 8 bases, and 13 bases lay in between. The CDR3 loop spans 13 amino acids. The germline gives CDR1 SGDLS, CDR2 YYNGEE. The CDR3 spells CASSYRGGYEQFF. DNA of the CDR3: TGTGCCAGCAGCTACCGTGGGGGCTATGAGCAGTTCTTC.

The rearrangement joins TRBV18 to TRBJ1-5; 7 bases fit TRBD1. Germline loops: CDR1 KGHSH, CDR2 LQKENI. The CDR3 extends over 18 amino acids. Losses at the gene ends were 3 bases for V and 3 bases for J; bases not matched to a gene: 14. Here the CDR3 DNA reads TGTGCCAGCTCACCCAAGGGTATACAGGGGTACCTCAATCAGCCCCAGCATTTT. Its protein is CASSPKGIQGYLNQPQHF.

This clone was detected only a few times. This chain uses TRBV14 with TRBJ2-5; a possible D gene is TRBD2 (6 bases). The CDR3 runs to 13 residues. CDR1 SGHDN and CDR2 FVKESK come from the germline V gene. V lost 4 bases to trimming and J lost 4 bases, with 10 bases between them. CDR3 bases: TGTGCCAGCAGCCCACTAGCACGAGAGACCCAGTACTTC. Protein: CASSPLARETQYF.

V usage is TRBV5-6 and J usage is TRBJ2-7; D gene unclear. Germline V CDR1 and CDR2: SGHDT, YYEEEE. Deletions cut 1 base from V and 0 bases from J, with 8 bases between. The CDR3 contains 14 residues. CDR3 loop: CASSLWQASYEQYF. As DNA, the CDR3 is TGTGCCAGCAGCTTGTGGCAGGCCTCCTACGAGCAGTACTTC. Full variable domain (remainder filled in from reference TRBV5-6 and TRBJ2-7): DAGVTQSPTHLIKTRGQQVTLRCSPKSGHDTVSWYQQALGQGPQFIFQYYEEEERQRGNFPDRFSGHQFPNYSSELNVNALLLGDSALYLCASSLWQASYEQYFGPGTRLTVT.

The CDR3 spells CASSQQGASEAFF. CDR3 coding DNA: TGTGCCAGCAGCCAACAGGGGGCATCTGAAGCTTTCTTT. The rearrangement uses TRBV7-2 and TRBJ1-1; 9 bases agree with TRBD1. The trim removed 5 bases at V and 6 bases at J, leaving 4 bases unmatched. Germline V gene data show CDR1 as SGHTA and CDR2 as FQGNSA. The CDR3 totals 13 residues.

This chain joins TRBV7-2 and TRBJ2-1; TRBD1 is a possible D gene (5 bases). CDR3 length: 17 residues. Germline V lookup: CDR1 SGHTA, CDR2 FQGNSA. Trimming shortened V by 3 bases and J by 9 bases, and 24 bases separated the two germline ends. CDR3: CASSFRRQGLSRGEQFF. CDR3 nucleotides: TGTGCCAGCAGCTTTAGACGGCAGGGATTAAGTCGTGGTGAGCAGTTCTTC.

This chain joins TRBV6-1 and TRBJ2-2; tentative D call: TRBD2 (6 bases). The CDR3 runs 14 residues. Trimming cost V 4 bases and J 4 bases, with 10 bases left between them. Germline V lookup: CDR1 MNHNS, CDR2 SASEGT. This CDR3 reads CASSAEGSTGELFF. The CDR3 DNA follows: TGTGCCAGCAGTGCGGAGGGATCCACCGGGGAGCTGTTTTTT.

This chain connects TRBV4-2 to TRBJ2-7, with 8 bases that match TRBD2. The CDR3 loop spans 15 amino acids. The germline gives CDR1 LGHNA, CDR2 YNFKEQ. The V gene end was trimmed by 4 bases and the J gene end by 3 bases; junction bases not matched to a gene: 8. This CDR3 is CASSPFSGINYEQYF. The DNA for the CDR3 is TGTGCCAGCAGCCCCTTTAGCGGGATTAACTACGAGCAGTACTTC.

This clone showed up just once. The chain joins TRBV18 to TRBJ1-2, with 7 positions matching TRBD1. Germline values: CDR1 KGHSH, CDR2 LQKENI. The CDR3 spans 15 residues. V gave up 0 bases and J gave up 7 bases; unmatched junction bases: 8. CDR3 sequence reads: CASSPPGQSKLGYTF. CDR3 DNA sequence: TGTGCCAGCTCACCACCGGGACAGAGTAAGCTTGGCTACACCTTC.

The chain uses TRBV9 and TRBJ2-2, with D tentatively TRBD1 (6 bases). Germline V gene lookup returns CDR1 SGDLS and CDR2 YYNGEE. The CDR3 contains 14 residues. The ends were cut back, 4 bases at V and 7 bases at J, with 14 bases in the middle. The CDR3 here is CASSPTGQRGELFF. Written as DNA, the CDR3 is TGTGCCAGCAGCCCTACCGGACAGCGCGGGGAGCTGTTTTTT.

The rearrangement uses TRBV7-2 and TRBJ2-3; 7 bases are a match to TRBD1. Trimming cost V 3 bases and J 2 bases; bases outside gene matches: 5. CDR1 is SGHTA, CDR2 FQGNSA, per germline. The CDR3 covers 15 residues. The CDR3: CASSLMGQPTDTQYF. CDR3 DNA: TGTGCCAGCAGCTTGATGGGACAGCCCACAGATACGCAGTATTTT.

V is TRBV19 and J is TRBJ1-6; 8 nucleotides line up with TRBD1. V dropped 5 bases and J dropped 7; count of bases not matched to a gene: 4. Per germline, CDR1 LNHDA and CDR2 SQIVND (reference sequence). The length of the CDR3 is 14 residues. The CDR3 nucleotides are TGTGCCAGTAGTCCGGACAGGGAAAATTCACCCCTCCACTTT. This sequence encodes CASSPDRENSPLHF.

This chain links TRBV13 with TRBJ2-3, with TRBD2 matching over 7 bases. Trimming at V came to 4 bases and at J to 3 bases, leaving 4 bases not matched to a gene. CDR3 length equals 14 residues. Germline CDR1 and CDR2: PRHDT and FYEKMQ (reference sequence). The CDR3 sequence: CASSSRTRTDTQYF. In nucleotides, the CDR3 is TGTGCCAGCAGCTCCAGGACTAGGACAGATACGCAGTATTTT. Looking up the rest from reference TRBV13 and TRBJ2-3 gives the full variable domain: AAGVIQSPRHLIKEKRETATLKCYPIPRHDTVYWYQQGPGQDPQFLISFYEKMQSDKGSIPDRFSAQQFSDYHSELNMSSLELGDSALYFCASSSRTRTDTQYFGPGTRLTVL.

V usage is TRBV30 and J usage is TRBJ1-5, with D unresolved. CDR3 length: 13 amino acids. V was cut by 3 bases and J by 0 bases, with 6 bases left in between. Per germline, CDR1 GTSNPN and CDR2 SVGIG (reference sequence). CDR3 sequence reads: CAWSPDSNQPQHF. CDR3 nucleotides: TGTGCCTGGAGCCCGGATAGCAATCAGCCCCAGCATTTT.

J is TRBJ2-4 and V is TRBV14; D not certain. The CDR3 extends over 12 amino acids. CDR1 and CDR2 (germline): SGHDN, FVKESK. V was clipped by 2 bases and J by 6 bases, with 5 bases between them. CDR3 region: CASSQTLNIQYF. The CDR3 region has the DNA TGTGCCAGCAGCCAAACCCTAAACATTCAGTACTTC.

This clone was seen just once. The chain is built from TRBV7-6 and TRBJ2-2; D unresolved. Germline-derived CDR1 and CDR2 are SGHVS and FNYEAQ. The V end was cut by 6 bases, the J end by 2 bases, with 10 bases between. The CDR3 spans 14 residues. CDR3 amino acids: CASRWGQNTGELFF. The CDR3, as DNA: TGTGCCAGCAGATGGGGTCAAAACACCGGGGAGCTGTTTTTT.

The chain links TRBV5-5 to TRBJ2-7, with 8 bases that match TRBD2. Germline trimming cut 4 bases from V and 4 bases from J; bases unmatched to any gene: 10. This CDR3 has 15 amino acids. Germline CDR1 and CDR2: SGHKS and YYEKEE (reference sequence). In DNA form, the CDR3 reads TGTGCCAGCAGCCTACGGGGGGGACTCCCGTACGAGCAGTACTTC. Translated: CASSLRGGLPYEQYF.

This clone was seen just once. The CDR3 spells CASSTDRDGYTF. CDR3 in DNA: TGTGCCAGCAGCACTGACAGGGATGGCTACACCTTC. V is TRBV5-5 and J is TRBJ1-2, with TRBD1 identical over 7 bases. This CDR3 region has 12 residues. Germline V CDR1 and CDR2: SGHKS, YYEKEE (reference sequence). The V segment lost 4 bases and the J segment 6 bases; nucleotides outside the gene matches: 3.

The chain couples TRBV14 to TRBJ2-1; perhaps TRBD1 as D (5 bases). V lost 4 bases, J lost 5 bases, and 15 bases lay in between. The germline V gene has CDR1 SGHDN and CDR2 FVKESK. The CDR3 sequence is 15 residues long. In DNA form, the CDR3 reads TGTGCCAGCAGCCGGCTGTCGACAGCCAACAATGAGCAGTTCTTC. Its translation is CASSRLSTANNEQFF.

This clone has just a few counts. The chain couples TRBV6-1 to TRBJ1-2; unclear D gene. CDR3 size: 15 residues. Germline CDR1 and CDR2: MNHNS and SASEGT. Trimming removed 4 bases at V and 0 bases at J, with 12 bases between. CDR3 sequence: CASSAHSLANYGYTF. CDR3 sequence (DNA): TGTGCCAGCAGTGCTCACAGCTTAGCTAACTATGGCTACACCTTC.

The chain carries TRBV10-3 and TRBJ2-1; a weak D match, TRBD1 (6 bases). The V gene lost 6 bases and the J gene lost 3 bases, with 15 bases spanning the gap. The CDR3 contains 15 residues. Germline-derived CDR1 and CDR2 are ENHRY and SYGVKD. CDR3 in DNA: TGTGCCATCAGGTCGTACAGGGTCGGCTACAATGAGCAGTTCTTC. Translation gives CAIRSYRVGYNEQFF.

The chain is built from TRBV7-8 and TRBJ2-5, with 8 bases lining up with TRBD1. The ends lost 8 bases at V and 2 bases at J; junction bases unmatched: 4. This CDR3 is 13 amino acids long. In germline, CDR1 is SGHVS, CDR2 FQNEAQ. The CDR3 DNA reads as TGTGCCAGCCGGGACAGGAAACAAGAGACCCAGTACTTC. Translation gives CASRDRKQETQYF.

The V gene is TRBV7-2, the J gene TRBJ2-7; 8 positions agree with TRBD2. The length of the CDR3 is 14 residues. The germline CDR1 and CDR2 sequences are SGHTA and FQGNSA. With 4 bases clipped from V and 6 bases from J, the junction kept 8 bases outside the gene matches. CDR3 sequence (DNA): TGTGCCAGCAGCTCAAGCGGGAGAAAGGGCGAGCAGTACTTC. Protein product: CASSSSGRKGEQYF.

CDR3 region: CASSARGTAYEQYF. The DNA of the CDR3 is TGTGCCAGCAGTGCCCGAGGGACAGCCTACGAGCAGTACTTC. The V and J genes are TRBV6-5 and TRBJ2-7, with 7 bases fitting TRBD1. Germline CDR1 is MNHEY and CDR2 is SVGAGI. The trim removed 5 bases at V and 2 bases at J, leaving 6 bases unmatched. CDR3 length: 14 amino acids.

The V and J genes are TRBV4-1 and TRBJ1-3; unclear D gene. The V gene lost 1 base and the J gene lost 0 bases, with 13 bases spanning the gap. The length of the CDR3 is 17 residues. Germline V gene data show CDR1 as MGHRA and CDR2 as YSYEKL. The CDR3 sequence is CASSQGGRTDSGNTIYF. The CDR3, as DNA: TGCGCCAGCAGCCAAGGAGGGAGAACAGACTCTGGAAACACCATATATTTT.

This clone was recorded only once. The rearrangement joins TRBV27 to TRBJ2-2; 8 bases are a match to TRBD1. The length of the CDR3 is 16 residues. Germline trimming cut 5 bases from V and 4 bases from J; bases unmatched to any gene: 9. Germline values: CDR1 MNHEY, CDR2 SMNVEV (reference sequence). In DNA, the CDR3 is TGTGCCAGCAGTCCGAAGACAGGGGTCGTCACCGGGGAGCTGTTTTTT. Amino acid sequence: CASSPKTGVVTGELFF.